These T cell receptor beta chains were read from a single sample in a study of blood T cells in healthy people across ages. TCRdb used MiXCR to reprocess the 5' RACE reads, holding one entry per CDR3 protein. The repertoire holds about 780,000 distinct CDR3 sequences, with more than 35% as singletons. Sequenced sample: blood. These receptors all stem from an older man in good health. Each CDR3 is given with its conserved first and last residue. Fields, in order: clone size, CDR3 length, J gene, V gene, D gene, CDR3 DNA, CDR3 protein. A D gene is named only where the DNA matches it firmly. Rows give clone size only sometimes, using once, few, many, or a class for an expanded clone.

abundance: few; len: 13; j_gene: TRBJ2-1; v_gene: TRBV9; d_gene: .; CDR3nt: TGTGCCAGCAGCGCAACATCCGGGACCGAGCAGTTCTTC; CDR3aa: CASSATSGTEQFF
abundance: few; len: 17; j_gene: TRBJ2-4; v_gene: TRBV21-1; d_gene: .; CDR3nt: TGTGCCAGCAGCAAAGGACAGCAGGGAATGCTTAAGGGGGAGCAGTACTTC; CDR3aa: CASSKGQQGMLKGEQYF
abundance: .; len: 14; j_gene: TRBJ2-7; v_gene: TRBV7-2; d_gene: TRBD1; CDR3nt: TGTGCCAGCAGCCCAGACAGGGGGCGCCCCGAGCAGTACTTC; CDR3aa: CASSPDRGRPEQYF
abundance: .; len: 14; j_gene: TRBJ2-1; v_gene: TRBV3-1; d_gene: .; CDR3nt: TGTGCCAGCAGCCGGGGAGACTTAGCCAATGAGCAGTTCTTC; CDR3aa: CASSRGDLANEQFF
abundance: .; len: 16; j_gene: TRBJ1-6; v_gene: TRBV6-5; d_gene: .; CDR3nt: TGTGCCAGCAGTTACTTCCCCGACAGGCCAGATTCACCCCTCCACTTT; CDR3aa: CASSYFPDRPDSPLHF
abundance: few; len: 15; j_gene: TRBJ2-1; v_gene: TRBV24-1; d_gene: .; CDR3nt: TGTGCCACCAGTGATTTCGTAGCCTCCTACAATGAGCAGTTCTTC; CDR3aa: CATSDFVASYNEQFF
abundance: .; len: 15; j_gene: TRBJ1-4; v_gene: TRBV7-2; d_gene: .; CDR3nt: TGTGCCAGCAGCCCGGGGAGGGGGACTAATGAAAAACTGTTTTTT; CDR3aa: CASSPGRGTNEKLFF
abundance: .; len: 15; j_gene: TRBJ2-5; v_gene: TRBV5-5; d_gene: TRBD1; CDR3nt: TGTGCCAGCAGCGCGGGACAGGGAGATTACAATGAGCAGTACTTC; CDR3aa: CASSAGQGDYNEQYF
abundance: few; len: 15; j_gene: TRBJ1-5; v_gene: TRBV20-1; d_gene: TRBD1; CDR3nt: TGCAGTGCTATCCCACCGGGACAGCGCAATCAGCCCCAGCATTTT; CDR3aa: CSAIPPGQRNQPQHF
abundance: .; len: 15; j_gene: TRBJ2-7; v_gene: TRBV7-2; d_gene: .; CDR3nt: TGTGCCAGCAGCTTAAGGGTCGCGAGTCCCTACGAGCAGTACTTC; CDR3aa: CASSLRVASPYEQYF
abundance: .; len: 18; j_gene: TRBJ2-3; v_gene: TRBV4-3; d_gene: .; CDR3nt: TGCGCCAGCAGCCTCTCCCCGAGTAAGCTGAGGAGCGCAGATACGCAGTATTTT; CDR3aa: CASSLSPSKLRSADTQYF
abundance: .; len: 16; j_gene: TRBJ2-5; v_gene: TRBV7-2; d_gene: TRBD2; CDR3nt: TGTGCCAGCAGCCTGGGACTAGCGGGAGGGACAGAGACCCAGTACTTC; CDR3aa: CASSLGLAGGTETQYF
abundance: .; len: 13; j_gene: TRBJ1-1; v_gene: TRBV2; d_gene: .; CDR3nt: TGTGCCAGCATCGTCGAACCGGGCACTGAAGCTTTCTTT; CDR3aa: CASIVEPGTEAFF
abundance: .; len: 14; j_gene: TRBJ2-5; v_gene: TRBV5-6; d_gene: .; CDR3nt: TGTGCCAGCAGCGAGGACCTAGGCGGCCTGGAGCAGTACTTC; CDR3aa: CASSEDLGGLEQYF
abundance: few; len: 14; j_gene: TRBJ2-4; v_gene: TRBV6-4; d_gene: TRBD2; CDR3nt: TGTGCCAGCAGTGAATCAGCGGGAGCTGACATTCAGTACTTC; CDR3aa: CASSESAGADIQYF
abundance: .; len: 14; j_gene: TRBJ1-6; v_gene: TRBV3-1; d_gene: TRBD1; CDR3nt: TGTGCCAGCAGCCAAGGGGGGACAGATTCACCCCTCCACTTT; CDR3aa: CASSQGGTDSPLHF
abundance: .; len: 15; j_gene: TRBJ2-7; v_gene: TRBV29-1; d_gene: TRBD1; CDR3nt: TGCAGCGTTTGGGACAGGGTAAGGTCCTACAATGAGCAGTACTTC; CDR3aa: CSVWDRVRSYNEQYF
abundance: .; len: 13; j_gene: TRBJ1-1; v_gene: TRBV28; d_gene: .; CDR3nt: TGTGCCAGCAGTTTGTTCGTGGCCACTGAAGCTTTCTTT; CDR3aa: CASSLFVATEAFF
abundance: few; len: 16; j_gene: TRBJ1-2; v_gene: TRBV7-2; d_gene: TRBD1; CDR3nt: TGTGCCAGCAGCCCGTCCGGGACAGGAATTAACTATGGCTACACCTTC; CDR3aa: CASSPSGTGINYGYTF
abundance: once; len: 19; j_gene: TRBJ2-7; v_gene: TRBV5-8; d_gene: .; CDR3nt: TGTGCCAGCAGTTATAGTCGGTTGGGGAGACTGGGTACGGGGAATGAGCAGTACTTC; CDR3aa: CASSYSRLGRLGTGNEQYF
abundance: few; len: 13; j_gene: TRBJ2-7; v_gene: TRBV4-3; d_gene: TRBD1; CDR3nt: TGCGCCAGTTCAGGGGGTCTCGCCAACGAGCAGTACTTC; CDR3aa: CASSGGLANEQYF
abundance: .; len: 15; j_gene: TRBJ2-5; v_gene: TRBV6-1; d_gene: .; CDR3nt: TGTGCCAGCAGTGAAAGCAGGAACTTGGTGGAGACCCAGTACTTC; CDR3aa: CASSESRNLVETQYF
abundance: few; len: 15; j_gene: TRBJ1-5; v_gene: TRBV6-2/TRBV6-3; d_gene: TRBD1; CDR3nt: TGTGCCAGCACCCCCGGACAGGGGCCACGTCAGCCCCAGCATTTT; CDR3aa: CASTPGQGPRQPQHF
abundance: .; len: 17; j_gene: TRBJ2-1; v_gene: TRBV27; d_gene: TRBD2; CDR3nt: TGTGCCAGCAGTTTTCGGACTAGCGGGAACCACTACAATGAGCAGTTCTTC; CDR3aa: CASSFRTSGNHYNEQFF
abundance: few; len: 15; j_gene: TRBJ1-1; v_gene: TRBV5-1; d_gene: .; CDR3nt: TGCGCCAGCAGGTCATTCGCGGGGGATCGGGCTGAAGCTTTCTTT; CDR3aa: CASRSFAGDRAEAFF
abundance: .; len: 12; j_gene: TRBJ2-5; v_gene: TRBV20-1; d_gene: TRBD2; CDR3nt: TGCAGTGCTCCTCGGACTAGCCGTAGGCAGTACTTC; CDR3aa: CSAPRTSRRQYF
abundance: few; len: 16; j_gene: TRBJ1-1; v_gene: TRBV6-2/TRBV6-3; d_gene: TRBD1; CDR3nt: TGTGCCAGCAGTAATAACCGGGACAGGGGGCCGGGTGAAGCTTTCTTT; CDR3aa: CASSNNRDRGPGEAFF